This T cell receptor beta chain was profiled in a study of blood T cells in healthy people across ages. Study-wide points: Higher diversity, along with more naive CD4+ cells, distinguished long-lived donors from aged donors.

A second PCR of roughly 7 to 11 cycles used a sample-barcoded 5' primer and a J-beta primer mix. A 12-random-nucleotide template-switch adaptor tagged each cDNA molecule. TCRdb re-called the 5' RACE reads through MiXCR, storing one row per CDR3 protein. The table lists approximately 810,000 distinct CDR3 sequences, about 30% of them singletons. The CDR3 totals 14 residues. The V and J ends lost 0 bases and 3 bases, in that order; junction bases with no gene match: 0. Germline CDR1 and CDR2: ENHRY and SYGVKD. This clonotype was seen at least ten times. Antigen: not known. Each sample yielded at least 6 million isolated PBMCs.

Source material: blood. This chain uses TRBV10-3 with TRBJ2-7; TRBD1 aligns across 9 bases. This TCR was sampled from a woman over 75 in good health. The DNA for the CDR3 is TGTGCCATCAGTGAGTCGGGACAGGGCTACGAGCAGTACTTC. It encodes CAISESGQGYEQYF.